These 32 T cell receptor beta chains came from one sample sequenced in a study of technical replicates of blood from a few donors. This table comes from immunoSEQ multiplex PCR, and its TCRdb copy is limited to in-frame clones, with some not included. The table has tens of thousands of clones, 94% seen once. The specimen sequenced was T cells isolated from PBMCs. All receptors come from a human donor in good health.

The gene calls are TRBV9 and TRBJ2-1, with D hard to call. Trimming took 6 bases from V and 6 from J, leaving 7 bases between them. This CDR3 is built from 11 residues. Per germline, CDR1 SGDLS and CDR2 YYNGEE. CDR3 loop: CASTGGNEQFF. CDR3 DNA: TGTGCCAGCACCGGCGGCAATGAGCAGTTCTTC. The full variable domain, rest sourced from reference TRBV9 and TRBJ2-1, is DSGVTQTPKHLITATGQRVTLRCSPRSGDLSVYWYQQSLDQGLQFLIQYYNGEERAKGNILERFSAQQFPDLHSELNLSSLELGDSALYFCASTGGNEQFFGPGTRLTVL.

The CDR3 sequence is CASSDGTGVTEAFF. The CDR3 nucleotides read TGTGCCAGCAGTGACGGGACAGGGGTCACTGAAGCTTTCTTT. This rearrangement joins TRBV25-1 to TRBJ1-1, with TRBD1 matching over 10 bases. This CDR3 has 14 residues. With 3 bases clipped from V and 4 bases from J, the junction kept 2 bases outside the gene matches. CDR1 and CDR2 from the germline V gene are MGHDK and SYGVNS.

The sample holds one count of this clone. The CDR3: CASSILAGTYEQYF. Written as DNA, the CDR3 is TGTGCCAGCAGCATACTAGCGGGTACCTACGAGCAGTACTTC. The genes are TRBV7-8 and TRBJ2-7; 9 nucleotides align to TRBD2. Germline CDR1 and CDR2: SGHVS and FQNEAQ. This CDR3 has 14 residues. The trim removed 5 bases at V and 2 bases at J, leaving 4 bases unmatched.

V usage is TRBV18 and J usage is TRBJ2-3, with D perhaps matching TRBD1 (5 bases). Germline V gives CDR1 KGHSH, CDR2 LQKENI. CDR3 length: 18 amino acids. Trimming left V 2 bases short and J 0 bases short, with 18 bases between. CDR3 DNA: TGTGCCAGCTCACCATCTTCTCTAGGGGAAGAAAGCACAGATACGCAGTATTTT. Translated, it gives CASSPSSLGEESTDTQYF.

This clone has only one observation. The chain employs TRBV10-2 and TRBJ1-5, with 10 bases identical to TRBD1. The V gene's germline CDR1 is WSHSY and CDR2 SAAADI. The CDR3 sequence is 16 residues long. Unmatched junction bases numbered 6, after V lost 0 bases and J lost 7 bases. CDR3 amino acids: CASSESIGTGEQPQHF. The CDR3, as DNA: TGCGCCAGCAGTGAGTCGATTGGGACAGGGGAACAGCCCCAGCATTTT.

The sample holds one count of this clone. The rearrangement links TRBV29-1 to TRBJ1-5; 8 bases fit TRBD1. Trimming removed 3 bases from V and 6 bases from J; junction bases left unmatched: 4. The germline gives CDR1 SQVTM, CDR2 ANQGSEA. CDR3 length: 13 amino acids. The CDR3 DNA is TGCAGCGTTGAGGACAGGGCGGGTCAGCCCCAGCATTTT. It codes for CSVEDRAGQPQHF.

The CDR3 loop is CASSPGGRGAYEQYF. DNA for the CDR3: TGTGCCAGCAGTCCCGGGGGACGAGGGGCCTACGAGCAGTACTTC. V is TRBV6-5 and J is TRBJ2-7, with D tentatively TRBD2 (6 bases). Trimming stripped 5 bases from V and 2 bases from J, with 16 bases between. Germline-derived CDR1 and CDR2 are MNHEY and SVGAGI. CDR3 length: 15 residues.

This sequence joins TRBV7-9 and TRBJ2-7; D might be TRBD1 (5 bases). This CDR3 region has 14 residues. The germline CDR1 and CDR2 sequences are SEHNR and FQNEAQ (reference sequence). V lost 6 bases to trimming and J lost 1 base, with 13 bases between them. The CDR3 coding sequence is TGTGCCAGCAGTCCTACCCGACAGTCCTACGAGCAGTACTTC. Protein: CASSPTRQSYEQYF.

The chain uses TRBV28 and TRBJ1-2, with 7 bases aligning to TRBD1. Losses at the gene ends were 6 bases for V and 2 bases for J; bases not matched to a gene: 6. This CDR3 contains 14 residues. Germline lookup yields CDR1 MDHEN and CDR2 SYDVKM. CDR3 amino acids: CASRPQGQNYGYTF. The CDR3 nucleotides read TGTGCCAGCAGGCCTCAGGGACAGAACTATGGCTACACCTTC.

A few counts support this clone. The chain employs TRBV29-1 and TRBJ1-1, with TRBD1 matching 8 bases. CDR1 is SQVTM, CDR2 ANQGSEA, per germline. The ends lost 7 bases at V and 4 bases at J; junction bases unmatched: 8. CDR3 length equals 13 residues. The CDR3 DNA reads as TGCAGCGCCCAGACAGGGGCTGGCACTGAAGCTTTCTTT. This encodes CSAQTGAGTEAFF.

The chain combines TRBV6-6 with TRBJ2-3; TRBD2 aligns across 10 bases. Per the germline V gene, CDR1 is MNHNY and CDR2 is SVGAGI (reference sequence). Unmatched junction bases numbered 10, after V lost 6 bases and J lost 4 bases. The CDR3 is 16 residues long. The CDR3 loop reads CASSPTTSGYSDTQYF. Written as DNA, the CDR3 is TGTGCCAGCAGCCCGACGACTAGCGGGTATTCAGATACGCAGTATTTT.

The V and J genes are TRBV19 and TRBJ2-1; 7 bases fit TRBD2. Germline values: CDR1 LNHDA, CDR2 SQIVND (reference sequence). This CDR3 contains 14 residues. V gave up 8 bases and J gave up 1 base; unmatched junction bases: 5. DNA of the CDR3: TGTGCCAGTCGTCTGGGAGGGTCCTACAATGAGCAGTTCTTC. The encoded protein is CASRLGGSYNEQFF.

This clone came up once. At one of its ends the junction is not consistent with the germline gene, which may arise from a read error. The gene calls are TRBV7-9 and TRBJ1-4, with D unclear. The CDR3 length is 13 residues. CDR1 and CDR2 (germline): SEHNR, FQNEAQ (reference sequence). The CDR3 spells CASSLRTSEKLFF. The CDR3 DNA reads TGTGCCAGCAGCTTAAGGACTAGTGAAAAACTGTTTTTT.

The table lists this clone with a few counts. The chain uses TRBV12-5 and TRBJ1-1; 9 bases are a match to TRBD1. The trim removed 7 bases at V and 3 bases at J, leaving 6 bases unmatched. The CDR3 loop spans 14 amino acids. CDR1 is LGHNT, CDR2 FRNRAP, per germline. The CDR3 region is CASVQTGGYTEAFF. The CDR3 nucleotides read TGTGCTAGTGTCCAGACAGGGGGATACACTGAAGCTTTCTTT. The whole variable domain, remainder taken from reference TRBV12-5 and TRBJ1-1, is DARVTQTPRHKVTEMGQEVTMRCQPILGHNTVFWYRQTMMQGLELLAYFRNRAPLDDSGMPKDRFSAEMPDATLATLKIQPSEPRDSAVYFCASVQTGGYTEAFFGQGTRLTVV.

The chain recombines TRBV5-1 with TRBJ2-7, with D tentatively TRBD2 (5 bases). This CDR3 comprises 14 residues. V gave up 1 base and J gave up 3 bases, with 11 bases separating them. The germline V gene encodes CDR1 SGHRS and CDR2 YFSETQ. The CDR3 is CASSLWHSVYEQYF. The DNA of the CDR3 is TGCGCCAGCAGCTTGTGGCATAGCGTCTACGAGCAGTACTTC. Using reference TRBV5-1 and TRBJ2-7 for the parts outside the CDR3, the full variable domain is KAGVTQTPRYLIKTRGQQVTLSCSPISGHRSVSWYQQTPGQGLQFLFEYFSETQRNKGNFPGRFSGRQFSNSRSEMNVSTLELGDSALYLCASSLWHSVYEQYFGPGTRLTVT.

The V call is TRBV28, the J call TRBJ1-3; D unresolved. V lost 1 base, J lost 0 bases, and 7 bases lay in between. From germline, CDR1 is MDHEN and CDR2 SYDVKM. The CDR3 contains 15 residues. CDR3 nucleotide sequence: TGTGCCAGCAGTTTATACCGGAGCTCTGGAAACACCATATATTTT. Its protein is CASSLYRSSGNTIYF.

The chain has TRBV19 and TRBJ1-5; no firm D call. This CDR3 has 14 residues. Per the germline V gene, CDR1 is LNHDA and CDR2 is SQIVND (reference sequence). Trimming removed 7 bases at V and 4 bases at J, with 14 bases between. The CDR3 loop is CASNGRDPNQPQHF. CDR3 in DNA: TGTGCCAGTAATGGGAGGGATCCTAATCAGCCCCAGCATTTT.

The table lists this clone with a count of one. The CDR3 sequence: CASSPLEYQETQYF. In DNA form, the CDR3 reads TGTGCCAGCTCACCACTGGAGTACCAAGAGACCCAGTACTTC. The chain is built from TRBV18 and TRBJ2-5; D is ambiguous. Trimming removed 1 base from V and 0 bases from J, with 6 bases in between. CDR1 and CDR2 (germline): KGHSH, LQKENI. This CDR3 has 14 amino acids. The whole variable domain, remainder taken from reference TRBV18 and TRBJ2-5, is NAGVMQNPRHLVRRRGQEARLRCSPMKGHSHVYWYRQLPEEGLKFMVYLQKENIIDESGMPKERFSAEFPKEGPSILRIQQVVRGDSAAYFCASSPLEYQETQYFGPGTRLLVL.

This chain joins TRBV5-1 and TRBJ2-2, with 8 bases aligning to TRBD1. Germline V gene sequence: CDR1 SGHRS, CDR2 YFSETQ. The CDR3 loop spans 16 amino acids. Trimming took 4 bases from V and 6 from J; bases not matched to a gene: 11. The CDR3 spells CASSDDRGRRPGELFF. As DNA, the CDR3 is TGCGCCAGCAGCGACGACAGGGGAAGGAGGCCCGGGGAGCTGTTTTTT.

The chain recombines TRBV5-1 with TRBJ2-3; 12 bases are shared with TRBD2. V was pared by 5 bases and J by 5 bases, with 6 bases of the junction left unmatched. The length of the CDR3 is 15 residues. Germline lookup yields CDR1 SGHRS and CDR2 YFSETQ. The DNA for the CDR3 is TGCGCCAGCAGTTCACTAGCGGGGGGAGAAGATACGCAGTATTTT. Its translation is CASSSLAGGEDTQYF. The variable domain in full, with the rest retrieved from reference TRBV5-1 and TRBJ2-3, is KAGVTQTPRYLIKTRGQQVTLSCSPISGHRSVSWYQQTPGQGLQFLFEYFSETQRNKGNFPGRFSGRQFSNSRSEMNVSTLELGDSALYLCASSSLAGGEDTQYFGPGTRLTVL.

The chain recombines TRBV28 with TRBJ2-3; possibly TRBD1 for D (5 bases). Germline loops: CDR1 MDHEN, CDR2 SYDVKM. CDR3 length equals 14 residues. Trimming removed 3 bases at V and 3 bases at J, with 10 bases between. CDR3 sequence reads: CASSFRERTDTQYF. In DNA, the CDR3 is TGTGCCAGCAGTTTCAGGGAACGGACAGATACGCAGTATTTT.

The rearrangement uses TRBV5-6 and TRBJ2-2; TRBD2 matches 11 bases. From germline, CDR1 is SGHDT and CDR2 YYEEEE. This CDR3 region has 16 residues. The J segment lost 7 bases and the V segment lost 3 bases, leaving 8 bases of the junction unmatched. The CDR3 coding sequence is TGTGCCAGCAGCTGGCTGACTAGCGGGGAGTTCGGGGAGCTGTTTTTT. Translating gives CASSWLTSGEFGELFF.

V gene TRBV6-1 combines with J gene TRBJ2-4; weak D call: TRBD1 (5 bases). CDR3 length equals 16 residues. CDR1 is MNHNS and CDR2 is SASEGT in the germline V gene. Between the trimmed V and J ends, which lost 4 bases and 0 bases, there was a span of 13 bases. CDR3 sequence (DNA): TGTGCCAGCAGTGTGGGCGGACACCTAGCCAAAAACATTCAGTACTTC. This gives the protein CASSVGGHLAKNIQYF.

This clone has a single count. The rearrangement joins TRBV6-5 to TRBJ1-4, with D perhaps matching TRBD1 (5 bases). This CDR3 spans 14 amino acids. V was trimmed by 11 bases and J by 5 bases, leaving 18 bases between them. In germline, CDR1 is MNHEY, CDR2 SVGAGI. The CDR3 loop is CAVSVGRSNEKLFF. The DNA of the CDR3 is TGTGCCGTATCGGTGGGGCGGTCGAATGAAAAACTGTTTTTT.

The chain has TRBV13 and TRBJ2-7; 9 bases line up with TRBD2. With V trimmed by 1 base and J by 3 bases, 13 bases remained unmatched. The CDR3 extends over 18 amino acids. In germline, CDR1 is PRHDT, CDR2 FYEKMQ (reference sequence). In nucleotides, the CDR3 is TGTGCCAGCAGCTTAGTTGGGACTAGCTCTACAAAGCGCTACGAGCAGTACTTC. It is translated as CASSLVGTSSTKRYEQYF.

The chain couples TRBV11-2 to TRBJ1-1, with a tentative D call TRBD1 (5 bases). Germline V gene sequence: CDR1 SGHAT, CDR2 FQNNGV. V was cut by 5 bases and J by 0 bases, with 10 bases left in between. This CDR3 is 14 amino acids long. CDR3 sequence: CASSLGGMNTEAFF. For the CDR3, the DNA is TGTGCCAGCAGCCTCGGGGGGATGAACACTGAAGCTTTCTTT. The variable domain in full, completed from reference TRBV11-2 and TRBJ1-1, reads EAGVAQSPRYKIIEKRQSVAFWCNPISGHATLYWYQQILGQGPKLLIQFQNNGVVDDSQLPKDRFSAERLKGVDSTLKIQPAKLEDSAVYLCASSLGGMNTEAFFGQGTRLTVV.

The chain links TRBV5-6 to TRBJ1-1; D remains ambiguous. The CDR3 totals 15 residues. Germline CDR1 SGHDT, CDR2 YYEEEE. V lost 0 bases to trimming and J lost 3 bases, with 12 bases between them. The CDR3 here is CASSLDSHLDTEAFF. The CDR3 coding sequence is TGTGCCAGCAGCTTGGACAGTCATTTGGACACTGAAGCTTTCTTT.

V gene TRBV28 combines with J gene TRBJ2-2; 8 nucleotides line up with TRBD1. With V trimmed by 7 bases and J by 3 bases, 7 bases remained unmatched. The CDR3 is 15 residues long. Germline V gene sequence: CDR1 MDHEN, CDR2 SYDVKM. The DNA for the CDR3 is TGTGCCAGCAAGGCCGACAGGGGTTACACCGGGGAGCTGTTTTTT. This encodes CASKADRGYTGELFF.

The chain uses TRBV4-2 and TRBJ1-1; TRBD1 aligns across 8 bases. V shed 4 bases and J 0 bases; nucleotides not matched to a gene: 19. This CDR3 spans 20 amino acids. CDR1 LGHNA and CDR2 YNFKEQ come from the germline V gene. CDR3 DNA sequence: TGTGCCAGCAGCCGGCCTCGCACCGGGACAGGTACTTTCCTGAACACTGAAGCTTTCTTT. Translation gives CASSRPRTGTGTFLNTEAFF.

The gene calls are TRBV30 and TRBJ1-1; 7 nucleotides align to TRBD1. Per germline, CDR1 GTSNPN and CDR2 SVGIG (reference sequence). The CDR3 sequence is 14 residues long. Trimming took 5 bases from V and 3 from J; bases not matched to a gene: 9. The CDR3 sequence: CAWALGQGDTEAFF. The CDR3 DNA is TGTGCCTGGGCCCTGGGTCAGGGGGACACTGAAGCTTTCTTT.

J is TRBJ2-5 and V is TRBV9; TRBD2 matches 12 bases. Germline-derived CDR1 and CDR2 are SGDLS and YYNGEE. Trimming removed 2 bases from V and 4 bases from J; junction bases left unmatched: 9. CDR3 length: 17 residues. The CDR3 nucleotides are TGTGCCAGCAGCGTCGCCCGGACTAGCGGGACGGGAGAGACCCAGTACTTC. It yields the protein CASSVARTSGTGETQYF.

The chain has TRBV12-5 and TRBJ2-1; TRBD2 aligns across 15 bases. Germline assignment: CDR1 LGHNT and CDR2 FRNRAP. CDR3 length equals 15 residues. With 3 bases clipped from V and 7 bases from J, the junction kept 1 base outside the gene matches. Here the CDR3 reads CASGLGTSGGNEQFF. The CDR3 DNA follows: TGTGCTAGTGGTTTAGGGACTAGCGGGGGGAATGAGCAGTTCTTC.